Following are 8 T cell receptor beta chains from one sample sequenced in a study of blood T cell repertoires in COVID-19. Assay: immunoSEQ multiplex PCR; the TCRdb copy retains only in-frame clones and omits some. The data contain hundreds of thousands of clones, 65% to 90% of them singletons. The sequenced sample was PBMCs or T cells enriched from blood (not recorded which). The receptors stem from a man aged 18 to 29 who had recovered from COVID-19.

The V gene is TRBV3-1 (or the pseudogene TRBV3-2), the J gene TRBJ2-1; a possible D gene is TRBD2 (5 bases). V was trimmed by 4 bases and J by 14 bases, leaving 18 bases between them. The CDR3 is 13 amino acids. CDR1 is LGHDT, CDR2 YNNKEL, per germline (reference sequence). DNA of the CDR3: TGTGCCAGCAGCCGCCCCTCAGCGGAGCTTAAGTTCTTC. This translates into CASSRPSAELKFF.

The chain carries TRBV6-5 and TRBJ1-1; D is ambiguous. Trimming removed 0 bases at V and 6 bases at J, with 11 bases between. The CDR3 has 14 amino acids. Germline V gene lookup returns CDR1 MNHEY and CDR2 SVGAGI. DNA of the CDR3: TGTGCCAGCAGTTACTCGAGTATTAGTCCTGAAGCTTTCTTT. This sequence encodes CASSYSSISPEAFF.

The chain joins TRBV28 to TRBJ2-1; TRBD2 matches at 12 bases. The CDR3 length is 16 residues. V was clipped by 6 bases and J by 12 bases; unmatched bases: 15. Germline lookup yields CDR1 MDHEN and CDR2 SYDVKM. CDR3 DNA: TGTGCCAGCAGCTTGGGACTAGCGGGTGTTGAGGGGGGGCAGTTCTTC. Amino acids: CASSLGLAGVEGGQFF. The full variable domain, completed using reference TRBV28 and TRBJ2-1, is DVKVTQSSRYLVKRTGEKVFLECVQDMDHENMFWYRQDPGLGLRLIYFSYDVKMKEKGDIPEGYSVSREKKERFSLILESASTNQTSMYLCASSLGLAGVEGGQFFGPGTRLTVL.

The chain links TRBV6-5 to TRBJ2-7, with 10 positions matching TRBD2. V gave up 0 bases and J gave up 3 bases; unmatched junction bases: 5. CDR3 size: 16 residues. CDR1 is MNHEY and CDR2 is SVGAGI in the germline V gene. DNA of the CDR3: TGTGCCAGCAGTTACTCTAGCGGGAGGCCATTCTACGAGCAGTACTTC. Its protein product is CASSYSSGRPFYEQYF.

This chain uses TRBV9 with TRBJ2-7; 7 positions agree with TRBD2. The V gene's germline CDR1 is SGDLS and CDR2 YYNGEE. The CDR3 spans 15 residues. The ends lost 0 bases at V and 4 bases at J; junction bases unmatched: 7. CDR3 amino acids: CASSVGGGSVYEQYF. As DNA, the CDR3 is TGTGCCAGCAGCGTAGGTGGCGGGAGTGTTTACGAGCAGTACTTC.

The J gene is TRBJ2-3, the V gene TRBV9, with TRBD1 matching over 7 bases. Germline CDR1 SGDLS, CDR2 YYNGEE. This CDR3 contains 15 residues. The ends lost 6 bases at V and 1 base at J; junction bases unmatched: 8. CDR3 nucleotide sequence: TGTGCCAGCACTTTAGCCGGGACAGGCACAGATACGCAGTATTTT. Translating gives CASTLAGTGTDTQYF. Full variable domain (outside the CDR3, taken from reference TRBV9 and TRBJ2-3): DSGVTQTPKHLITATGQRVTLRCSPRSGDLSVYWYQQSLDQGLQFLIQYYNGEERAKGNILERFSAQQFPDLHSELNLSSLELGDSALYFCASTLAGTGTDTQYFGPGTRLTVL.

The rearrangement joins TRBV9 to TRBJ2-2, with D unresolved. Germline CDR1 is SGDLS and CDR2 is YYNGEE. The CDR3 contains 14 residues. Trimming cost V 2 bases and J 2 bases, with 7 bases left between them. In DNA, the CDR3 is TGTGCCAGCAGCGTCGAGGTTAACACCGGGGAGCTGTTTTTT. Residues: CASSVEVNTGELFF.

The rearrangement links TRBV27 to TRBJ2-7; D is possibly TRBD1 (6 bases). This CDR3 is built from 15 residues. Trimming left V 5 bases short and J 1 base short, with 15 bases between. Germline V gene lookup returns CDR1 MNHEY and CDR2 SMNVEV (reference sequence). The CDR3 DNA reads as TGTGCCAGCAGTCCCCTTCGGCAGGGGTCCTACGAGCAGTACTTC. Translated, it gives CASSPLRQGSYEQYF.